The 24 T cell receptor beta chains below were found in one sample sequenced in a study of blood T cell repertoires in COVID-19 (dated by TCRdb to the early 2020s). The library came from the immunoSEQ multiplex PCR assay. TCRdb mirrors the immuneACCESS table, restricted to in-frame sequences. Some clones are absent from its copies; in checked studies, under half trace to an unresolved V gene, and the reason for the others is unknown. The sample profile shows about 88,000 clones; 72% of them were found once. Roughly 25% of the sample belongs to the ten largest clones. The sequencing sample was made of peripheral blood. The source is an older woman in a cohort sampled during active or convalescent COVID-19.

This clone has only a few counts. V is TRBV6-2 or TRBV6-3 and J is TRBJ1-4, with 7 bases that match TRBD1. Germline CDR1 and CDR2: MNHEY and SVGEGT. Germline trimming cut 3 bases from V and 8 bases from J; bases unmatched to any gene: 9. This CDR3 comprises 15 residues. CDR3 bases: TGTGCCAGCAGTTATTTCAGGGGGATGGAGGAAAAACTGTTTTTT. It yields the protein CASSYFRGMEEKLFF.

This clone is a singleton in its sample. The chain combines TRBV28 with TRBJ2-7, with D perhaps TRBD1 (6 bases). Trimming removed 7 bases at V and 3 bases at J, with 16 bases between. Germline loops: CDR1 MDHEN, CDR2 SYDVKM. CDR3 length equals 14 residues. The CDR3 loop is CASTLGGGHYEQYF. The DNA for the CDR3 is TGTGCCAGCACCTTAGGTGGGGGACACTACGAGCAGTACTTC.

In nucleotides, the CDR3 is TGTGCCACCACCCAGGACAGGGTGCCCACTGAAGCTTTCTTT. Its protein is CATTQDRVPTEAFF. J is TRBJ1-1 and V is TRBV15; 8 nucleotides agree with TRBD1. The V gene's germline CDR1 is LNHNV and CDR2 YYDKDF (reference sequence). The V segment lost 7 bases and the J segment 4 bases; nucleotides outside the gene matches: 8. This CDR3 comprises 14 residues.

The rearrangement links TRBV7-6 to TRBJ2-1; the match to TRBD2 covers 12 bases. V lost 4 bases and J lost 3; bases outside the gene matches: 4. The CDR3 runs 16 residues. Germline CDR1 and CDR2: SGHVS and FNYEAQ. The CDR3, as DNA: TGTGCCAGCAGCTCCCTAGCGGGGGGGCTCTACAATGAGCAGTTCTTC. Residues: CASSSLAGGLYNEQFF.

This chain links TRBV5-1 with TRBJ1-5, with 9 positions matching TRBD1. The V and J ends lost 2 bases and 7 bases, in that order; junction bases with no gene match: 7. The germline V gene has CDR1 SGHRS and CDR2 YFSETQ. The CDR3 contains 15 residues. CDR3 protein: CASSLTGGAGQPQHF. CDR3 coding DNA: TGCGCCAGCAGCTTAACAGGGGGCGCAGGGCAGCCCCAGCATTTT.

The chain couples TRBV23-1 to TRBJ2-5; D unresolved. TRBV23-1 is sorted into the ORF group, with uncertain function. The CDR3 has 16 amino acids. The ends were cut back, 0 bases at V and 4 bases at J, with 15 bases in the middle. The DNA for the CDR3 is TGCGCCAGCAGTCAATCCGAAGAGGTAGACGCAGAGACCCAGTACTTC. Translating it yields CASSQSEEVDAETQYF.

This chain connects TRBV5-1 to TRBJ2-3, with D perhaps matching TRBD2 (5 bases). V was cut by 4 bases and J by 0 bases, with 6 bases left in between. The V gene's germline CDR1 is SGHRS and CDR2 YFSETQ. The CDR3 is 13 residues long. The CDR3 here is CASSAGSTDTQYF. The CDR3 coding sequence is TGCGCCAGCAGCGCGGGCAGCACAGATACGCAGTATTTT.

This clone was seen a single time. The chain is built from TRBV9 and TRBJ2-7; perhaps TRBD2 as D (7 bases). Germline CDR1 is SGDLS and CDR2 is YYNGEE. Trimming stripped 3 bases from V and 0 bases from J, with 13 bases between. There are 15 residues in the CDR3. Written as DNA, the CDR3 is TGTGCCAGCAGCGAAGGGGGGGCACTCTCCTACGAGCAGTACTTC. Residues: CASSEGGALSYEQYF.

The chain links TRBV7-9 to TRBJ1-5; possible D gene TRBD1, 5 bases. The V and J ends lost 1 base and 9 bases respectively, with 19 bases between them. The CDR3 has 16 amino acids. Germline V gene lookup returns CDR1 SEHNR and CDR2 FQNEAQ (reference sequence). The CDR3 region is CASSLDGGAPSWPQHF. Here the CDR3 DNA reads TGTGCCAGCAGCTTAGACGGCGGGGCCCCGTCGTGGCCCCAGCATTTT.

This clone was seen ten or more times. This rearrangement joins TRBV4-3 to TRBJ1-3; D remains unclear. This CDR3 has 15 residues. Germline CDR1 reads LGHNA; CDR2 reads YSLEER. Deletions cut 0 bases from V and 2 bases from J, with 8 bases between. The CDR3 DNA sequence: TGCGCCAGCAGCCAAGATCCAGTTCCTGGAAACACCATATATTTT. Encoded protein: CASSQDPVPGNTIYF.

This chain uses TRBV6-4 with TRBJ2-2; D remains ambiguous. Germline CDR1 is MRHNA and CDR2 is SNTAGT. Trimming took off 3 bases at V and 6 bases at J, with 11 bases between the two ends. This CDR3 spans 14 amino acids. The CDR3 sequence is CASSDFWLAGELFF. The CDR3 DNA reads as TGTGCCAGCAGTGATTTCTGGCTAGCCGGGGAGCTGTTTTTT.

The V call is TRBV6-5, the J call TRBJ1-3; possibly TRBD1 for D (6 bases). The CDR3 totals 13 residues. Trimming removed 8 bases at V and 2 bases at J, with 10 bases between. Germline V gives CDR1 MNHEY, CDR2 SVGAGI. The CDR3 DNA sequence: TGTGCCAGCCAGGGGTTGGCTGGAAACACCATATATTTT. It translates to CASQGLAGNTIYF.

The count of this clone is one. The rearrangement joins TRBV24-1 to TRBJ2-2; D may be TRBD1 (5 bases). The CDR3 totals 14 residues. The germline V gene has CDR1 KGHDR and CDR2 SFDVKD. The V end was cut by 4 bases, the J end by 2 bases, with 7 bases between. DNA for the CDR3: TGTGCCACCAGTGAGGACACCAACACCGGGGAGCTGTTTTTT. Its protein is CATSEDTNTGELFF.

This clone has just a few counts. J is TRBJ2-5 and V is TRBV9; no reliable D call. Trimming removed 0 bases from V and 0 bases from J, with 6 bases in between. Germline CDR1 reads SGDLS; CDR2 reads YYNGEE. The CDR3 totals 14 residues. The CDR3 is CASSVGQNQETQYF. The DNA of the CDR3 is TGTGCCAGCAGCGTAGGGCAGAACCAAGAGACCCAGTACTTC. Variable domain in full (rest from reference TRBV9 and TRBJ2-5): DSGVTQTPKHLITATGQRVTLRCSPRSGDLSVYWYQQSLDQGLQFLIQYYNGEERAKGNILERFSAQQFPDLHSELNLSSLELGDSALYFCASSVGQNQETQYFGPGTRLLVL.

This clone has a handful of counts. The rearrangement links TRBV10-3 to TRBJ2-2; D is possibly TRBD2 (6 bases). The CDR3 sequence is 15 residues long. Deletions cut 11 bases from V and 5 bases from J, with 21 bases between. Germline V lookup: CDR1 ENHRY, CDR2 SYGVKD. The CDR3 sequence is CAATPSGEKTGELFF. CDR3 sequence (DNA): TGTGCCGCCACCCCCTCGGGGGAGAAGACCGGGGAGCTGTTTTTT.

The genes are TRBV19 and TRBJ2-7, with 7 bases identical to TRBD1. The CDR3 sequence is 14 residues long. Germline V gene sequence: CDR1 LNHDA, CDR2 SQIVND (reference sequence). The V segment lost 3 bases and the J segment 0 bases; nucleotides outside the gene matches: 2. The CDR3 DNA reads as TGTGCCAGTAGTATTGACAGGGACTCCTACGAGCAGTACTTC. This encodes CASSIDRDSYEQYF.

The rearrangement links TRBV7-2 to TRBJ2-1, with 7 bases that match TRBD1. Germline V CDR1 and CDR2: SGHTA, FQGNSA. V was pared by 4 bases and J by 2 bases, with 5 bases of the junction left unmatched. CDR3 size: 15 residues. The CDR3 reads CASSSEGAPYNEQFF. In nucleotides, the CDR3 is TGTGCCAGCAGCTCCGAGGGGGCCCCCTACAATGAGCAGTTCTTC.

This clone was seen more than once but under ten times. The rearrangement joins TRBV11-2 to TRBJ2-3; D may be TRBD2 (5 bases). Trimming left V 5 bases short and J 3 bases short, with 15 bases between. Germline V CDR1 and CDR2: SGHAT, FQNNGV. The CDR3 runs to 15 residues. CDR3 protein: CASSTRGWGTDTQYF. The CDR3 DNA reads TGTGCCAGCAGCACCCGGGGTTGGGGAACAGATACGCAGTATTTT.

This clone has only a few counts. This chain joins TRBV4-1 and TRBJ2-7; a possible D gene is TRBD1 (5 bases). Trimming left V 0 bases short and J 2 bases short, with 11 bases between. From germline, CDR1 is MGHRA and CDR2 YSYEKL. The CDR3 is 15 amino acids. This CDR3 is CASSQDEVRAYEQYF. In DNA form, the CDR3 reads TGCGCCAGCAGCCAAGATGAGGTCAGGGCCTACGAGCAGTACTTC.

The chain employs TRBV7-2 and TRBJ2-4, with TRBD1 identical over 9 bases. Germline lookup yields CDR1 SGHTA and CDR2 FQGNSA. CDR3 size: 14 residues. The junction had 2 bases not matched to a gene; V was cut back by 8 bases and J by 0 bases. The CDR3 spells CASGGQGAKNIQYF. The CDR3 bases are TGTGCCAGCGGGGGACAGGGAGCCAAAAACATTCAGTACTTC. The full variable domain, in which reference TRBV7-2 and TRBJ2-4 provide the parts outside the CDR3, is GAGVSQSPSNKVTEKGKDVELRCDPISGHTALYWYRQSLGQGLEFLIYFQGNSAPDKSGLPSDRFSAERTGGSVSTLTIQRTQQEDSAVYLCASGGQGAKNIQYFGAGTRLSVL.

The chain is built from TRBV30 and TRBJ2-3; 7 bases fit TRBD1. After removal of 2 bases from V and 0 bases from J, the junction contained 11 bases not matched to a gene. The CDR3 is 17 residues long. Per germline, CDR1 GTSNPN and CDR2 SVGIG (reference sequence). CDR3 nucleotide sequence: TGTGCCTGGAGTTTTCCTCCAGGGGGAATGAGCACAGATACGCAGTATTTT. It translates to CAWSFPPGGMSTDTQYF.

This chain uses TRBV2 with TRBJ2-3, with 7 bases matching TRBD1. V lost 6 bases to trimming and J lost 6 bases; unmatched junction nucleotides: 12. This CDR3 comprises 15 residues. In germline, CDR1 is SNHLY, CDR2 FYNNEI. CDR3 in DNA: TGTGCCAGCAGCCCCGGGGACAGAAAGGCCGATACGCAGTATTTT. Translated: CASSPGDRKADTQYF.

This clone has at least ten counts. The CDR3 reads CASSTDRHTEAFF. The CDR3 region has the DNA TGTGCCAGCAGCACCGACAGACACACTGAAGCTTTCTTT. This sequence joins TRBV5-6 and TRBJ1-1; D is perhaps TRBD1 (5 bases). Trimming took 4 bases from V and 3 from J, leaving 10 bases between them. Per germline, CDR1 SGHDT and CDR2 YYEEEE. The CDR3 spans 13 residues.

In this sample, this clone turned up a few times. The V gene is TRBV11-3, the J gene TRBJ1-1; unclear D gene. CDR1 is SGHNT and CDR2 is YENEEA in the germline V gene. Trimming pared 5 bases from V and 1 base from J, leaving 5 bases between. This CDR3 is 12 amino acids long. The CDR3 spells CASSVRNTEAFF. Here the CDR3 DNA reads TGTGCCAGCAGCGTCCGGAACACTGAAGCTTTCTTT.